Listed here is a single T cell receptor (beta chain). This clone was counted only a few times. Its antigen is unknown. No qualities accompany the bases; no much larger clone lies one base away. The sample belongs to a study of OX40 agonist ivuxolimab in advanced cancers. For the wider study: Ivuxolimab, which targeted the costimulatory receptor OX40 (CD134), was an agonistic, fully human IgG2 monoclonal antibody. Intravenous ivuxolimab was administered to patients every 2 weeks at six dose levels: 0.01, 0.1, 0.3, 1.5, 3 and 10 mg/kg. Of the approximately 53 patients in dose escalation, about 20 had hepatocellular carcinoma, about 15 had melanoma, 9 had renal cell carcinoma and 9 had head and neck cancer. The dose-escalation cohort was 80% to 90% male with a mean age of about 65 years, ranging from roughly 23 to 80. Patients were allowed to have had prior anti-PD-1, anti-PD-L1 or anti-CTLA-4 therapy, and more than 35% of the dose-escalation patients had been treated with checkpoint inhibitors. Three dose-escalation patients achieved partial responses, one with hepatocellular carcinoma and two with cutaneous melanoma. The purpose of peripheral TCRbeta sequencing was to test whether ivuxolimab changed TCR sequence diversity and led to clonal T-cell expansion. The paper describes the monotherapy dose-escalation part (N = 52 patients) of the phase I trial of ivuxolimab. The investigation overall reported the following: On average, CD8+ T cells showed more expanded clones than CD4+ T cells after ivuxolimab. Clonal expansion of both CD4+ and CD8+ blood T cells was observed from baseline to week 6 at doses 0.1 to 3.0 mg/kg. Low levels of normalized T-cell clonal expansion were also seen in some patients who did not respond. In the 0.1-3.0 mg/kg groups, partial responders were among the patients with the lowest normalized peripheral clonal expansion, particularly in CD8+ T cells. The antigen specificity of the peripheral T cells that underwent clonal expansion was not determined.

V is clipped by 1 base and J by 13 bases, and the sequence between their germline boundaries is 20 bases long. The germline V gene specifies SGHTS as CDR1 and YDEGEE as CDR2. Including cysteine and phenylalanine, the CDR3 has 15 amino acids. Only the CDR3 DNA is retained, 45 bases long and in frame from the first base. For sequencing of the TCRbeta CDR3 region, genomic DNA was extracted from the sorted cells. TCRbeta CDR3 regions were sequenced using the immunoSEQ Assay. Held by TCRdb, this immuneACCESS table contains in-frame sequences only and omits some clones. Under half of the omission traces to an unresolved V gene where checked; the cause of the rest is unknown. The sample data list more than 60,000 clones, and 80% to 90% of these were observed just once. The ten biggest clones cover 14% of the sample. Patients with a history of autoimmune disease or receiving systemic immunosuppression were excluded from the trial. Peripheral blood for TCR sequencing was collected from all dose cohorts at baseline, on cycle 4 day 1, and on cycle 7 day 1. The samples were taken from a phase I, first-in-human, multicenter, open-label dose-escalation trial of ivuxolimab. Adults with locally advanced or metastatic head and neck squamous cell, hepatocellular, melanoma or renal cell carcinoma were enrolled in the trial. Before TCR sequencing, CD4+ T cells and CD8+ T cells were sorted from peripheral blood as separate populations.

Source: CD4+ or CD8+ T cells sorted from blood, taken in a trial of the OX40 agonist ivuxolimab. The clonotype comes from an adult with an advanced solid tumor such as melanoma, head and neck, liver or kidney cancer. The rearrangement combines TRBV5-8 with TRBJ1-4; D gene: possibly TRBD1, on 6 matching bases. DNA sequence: TGTGCCAGCAGCTTGCGTGGGACACGGGCAAAAGGACTGTTTTTT. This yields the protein CASSLRGTRAKGLFF.